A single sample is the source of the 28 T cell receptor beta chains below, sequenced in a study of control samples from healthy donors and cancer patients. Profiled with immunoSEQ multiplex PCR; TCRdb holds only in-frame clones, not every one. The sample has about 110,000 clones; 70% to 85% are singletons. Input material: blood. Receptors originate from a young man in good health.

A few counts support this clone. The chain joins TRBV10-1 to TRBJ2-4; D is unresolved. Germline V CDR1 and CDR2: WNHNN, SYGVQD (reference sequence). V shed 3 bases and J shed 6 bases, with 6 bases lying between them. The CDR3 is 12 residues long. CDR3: CASSDQRNIQYF. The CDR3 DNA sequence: TGCGCCAGCAGTGACCAGCGAAACATTCAGTACTTC.

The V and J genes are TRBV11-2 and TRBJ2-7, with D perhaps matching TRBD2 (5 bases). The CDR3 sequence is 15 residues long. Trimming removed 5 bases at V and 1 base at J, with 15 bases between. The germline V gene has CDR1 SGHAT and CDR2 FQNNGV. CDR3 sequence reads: CASSLRGGGSYEQYV. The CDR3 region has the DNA TGTGCCAGCAGCCTCAGAGGAGGTGGTTCCTACGAGCAGTACGTC.

CDR3 DNA sequence: TGTGCCAGCAGCTTAGGAAGGGGAGGGAGTGAAAAACTGTTTTTT. Amino acids: CASSLGRGGSEKLFF. The V call is TRBV7-8, the J call TRBJ1-4, with D possibly matching TRBD1 (5 bases). The germline V gene has CDR1 SGHVS and CDR2 FQNEAQ. The CDR3 is made up of 15 amino acids. V was cut by 1 base and J by 7 bases, with 13 bases left in between.

This CDR3 reads CASSQESPRGANEKLFF. In DNA, the CDR3 is TGTGCCAGCAGCCAAGAGTCTCCCAGGGGCGCTAATGAAAAACTGTTTTTT. The chain is built from TRBV3-1 (or the pseudogene TRBV3-2) and TRBJ1-4, with a possible D match to TRBD1 (6 bases). This CDR3 is 17 amino acids long. From germline, CDR1 is LGHDT and CDR2 YNNKEL (reference sequence). Trimming removed 0 bases at V and 3 bases at J, with 14 bases between.

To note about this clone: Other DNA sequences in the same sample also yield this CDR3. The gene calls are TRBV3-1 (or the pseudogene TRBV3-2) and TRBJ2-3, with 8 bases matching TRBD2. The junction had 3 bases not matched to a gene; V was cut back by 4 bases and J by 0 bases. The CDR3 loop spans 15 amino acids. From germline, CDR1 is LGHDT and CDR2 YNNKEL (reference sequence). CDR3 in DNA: TGTGCCAGCAGCCCTACTAGCGGAAGCACAGATACGCAGTATTTT. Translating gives CASSPTSGSTDTQYF.

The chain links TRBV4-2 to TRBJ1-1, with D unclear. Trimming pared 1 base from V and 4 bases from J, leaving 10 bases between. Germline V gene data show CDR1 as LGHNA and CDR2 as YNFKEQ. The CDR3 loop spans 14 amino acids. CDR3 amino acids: CASSQVLGITEAFF. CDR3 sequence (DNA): TGTGCCAGCAGCCAAGTCTTGGGGATCACTGAAGCTTTCTTT.

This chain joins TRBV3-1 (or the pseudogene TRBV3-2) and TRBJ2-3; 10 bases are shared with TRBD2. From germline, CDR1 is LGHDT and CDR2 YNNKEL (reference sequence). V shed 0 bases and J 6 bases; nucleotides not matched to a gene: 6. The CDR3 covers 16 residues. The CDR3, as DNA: TGTGCCAGCAGCCAAGACGAGCGGGGGGGCCGGGATACGCAGTATTTT. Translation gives CASSQDERGGRDTQYF.

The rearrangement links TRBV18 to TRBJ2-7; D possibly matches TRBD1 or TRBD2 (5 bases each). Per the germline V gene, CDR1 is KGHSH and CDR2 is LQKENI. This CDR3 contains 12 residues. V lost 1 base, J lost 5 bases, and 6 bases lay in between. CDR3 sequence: CASSPRGNEQYF. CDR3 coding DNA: TGTGCCAGCTCACCACGGGGGAACGAGCAGTACTTC.

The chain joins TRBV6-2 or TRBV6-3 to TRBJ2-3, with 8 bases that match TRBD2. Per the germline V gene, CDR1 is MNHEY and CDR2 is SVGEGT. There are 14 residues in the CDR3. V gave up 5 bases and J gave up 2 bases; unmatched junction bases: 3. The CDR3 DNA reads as TGTGCCAGCAGTCACGGGGGGGCCACAGATACGCAGTATTTT. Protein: CASSHGGATDTQYF.

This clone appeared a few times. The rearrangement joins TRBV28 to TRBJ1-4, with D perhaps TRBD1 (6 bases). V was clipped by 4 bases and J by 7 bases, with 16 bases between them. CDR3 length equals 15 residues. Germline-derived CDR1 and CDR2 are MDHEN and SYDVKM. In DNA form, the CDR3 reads TGTGCCAGCAGTTCTCTAGGGGGGAGTAGTGAAAAACTGTTTTTT. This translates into CASSSLGGSSEKLFF.

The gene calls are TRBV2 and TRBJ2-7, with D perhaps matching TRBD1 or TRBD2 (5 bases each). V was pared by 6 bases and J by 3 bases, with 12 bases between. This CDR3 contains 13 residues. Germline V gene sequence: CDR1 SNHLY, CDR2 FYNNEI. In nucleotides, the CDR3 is TGTGCCAGCAGCGAGGGGCAGTTCTACGAGCAGTACTTC. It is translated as CASSEGQFYEQYF.

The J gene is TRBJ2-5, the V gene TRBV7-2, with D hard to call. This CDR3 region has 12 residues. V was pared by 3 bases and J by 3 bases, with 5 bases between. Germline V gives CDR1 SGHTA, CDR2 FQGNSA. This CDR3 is CASSLTKETQYF. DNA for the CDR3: TGTGCCAGCAGCTTGACAAAAGAGACCCAGTACTTC.

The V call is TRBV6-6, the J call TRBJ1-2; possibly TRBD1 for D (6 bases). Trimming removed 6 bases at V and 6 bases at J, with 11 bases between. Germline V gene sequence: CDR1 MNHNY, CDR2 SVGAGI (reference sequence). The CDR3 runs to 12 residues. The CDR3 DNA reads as TGTGCCAGCAGACAATACAGGGATGGCTACACCTTC. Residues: CASRQYRDGYTF.

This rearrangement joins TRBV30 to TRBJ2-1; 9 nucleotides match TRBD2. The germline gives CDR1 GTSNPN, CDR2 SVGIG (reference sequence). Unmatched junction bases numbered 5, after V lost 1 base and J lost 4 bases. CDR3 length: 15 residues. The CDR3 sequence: CAWSELGLAYNEQFF. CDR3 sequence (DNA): TGTGCCTGGAGTGAGTTGGGACTAGCTTACAATGAGCAGTTCTTC.

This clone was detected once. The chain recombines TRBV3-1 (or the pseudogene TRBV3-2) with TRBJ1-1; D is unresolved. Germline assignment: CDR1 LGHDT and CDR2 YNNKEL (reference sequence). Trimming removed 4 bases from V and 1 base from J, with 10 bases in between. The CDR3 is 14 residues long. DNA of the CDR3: TGTGCCAGCAGCCCCTTATTGAAGAACACTGAAGCTTTCTTT. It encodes CASSPLLKNTEAFF.

CDR3 bases: TGTGCCAGCCTTTTGAACACTGAAGCTTTCTTT. Encoded protein: CASLLNTEAFF. This chain uses TRBV28 with TRBJ1-1; no reliable D call. Trimming took 8 bases from V and 0 from J, leaving 4 bases between them. There are 11 residues in the CDR3. Germline CDR1 MDHEN, CDR2 SYDVKM.

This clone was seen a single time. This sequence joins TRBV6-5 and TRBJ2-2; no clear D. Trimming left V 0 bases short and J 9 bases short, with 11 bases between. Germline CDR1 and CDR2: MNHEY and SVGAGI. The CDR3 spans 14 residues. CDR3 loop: CASSYSQLTRELFF. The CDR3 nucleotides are TGTGCCAGCAGTTACTCACAGTTAACGCGGGAGCTGTTTTTT.

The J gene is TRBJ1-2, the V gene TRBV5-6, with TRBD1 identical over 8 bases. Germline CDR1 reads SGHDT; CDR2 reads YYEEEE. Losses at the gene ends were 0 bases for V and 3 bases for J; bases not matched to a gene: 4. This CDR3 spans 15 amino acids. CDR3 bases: TGTGCCAGCAGCTTGGTGGACAGGGAGCACTATGGCTACACCTTC. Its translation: CASSLVDREHYGYTF.

CDR3 residues: CASSGLAGVYEQFF. The CDR3 region has the DNA TGCGCCAGCAGCGGGTTAGCGGGGGTTTATGAGCAGTTCTTC. The chain employs TRBV5-1 and TRBJ2-1; TRBD2 aligns across 9 bases. CDR1 is SGHRS, CDR2 YFSETQ, per germline. Trimming cost V 4 bases and J 8 bases; bases outside gene matches: 7. This CDR3 comprises 14 residues. The full variable domain, completed using reference TRBV5-1 and TRBJ2-1, is KAGVTQTPRYLIKTRGQQVTLSCSPISGHRSVSWYQQTPGQGLQFLFEYFSETQRNKGNFPGRFSGRQFSNSRSEMNVSTLELGDSALYLCASSGLAGVYEQFFGPGTRLTVL.

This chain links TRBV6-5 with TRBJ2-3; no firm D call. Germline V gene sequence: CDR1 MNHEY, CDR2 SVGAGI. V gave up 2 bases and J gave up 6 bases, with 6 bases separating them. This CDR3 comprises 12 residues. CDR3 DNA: TGTGCCAGCAGTTACGGTTCGGATACGCAGTATTTT. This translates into CASSYGSDTQYF.

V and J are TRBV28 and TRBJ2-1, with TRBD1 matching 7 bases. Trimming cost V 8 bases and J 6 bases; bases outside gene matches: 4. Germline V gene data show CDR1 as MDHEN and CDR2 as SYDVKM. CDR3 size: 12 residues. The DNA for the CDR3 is TGTGCCAGCGGGGACAGCCTCAATGAGCAGTTCTTC. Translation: CASGDSLNEQFF.

The CDR3 coding sequence is TGTGCCAGCAGCTTAGCGAGGACAACAAACAATGAGCAGTTCTTC. Residues: CASSLARTTNNEQFF. V gene TRBV7-6 combines with J gene TRBJ2-1; D is perhaps TRBD1 (5 bases). V was cut by 0 bases and J by 5 bases, with 11 bases left in between. The CDR3 has 15 amino acids. Germline V gives CDR1 SGHVS, CDR2 FNYEAQ.

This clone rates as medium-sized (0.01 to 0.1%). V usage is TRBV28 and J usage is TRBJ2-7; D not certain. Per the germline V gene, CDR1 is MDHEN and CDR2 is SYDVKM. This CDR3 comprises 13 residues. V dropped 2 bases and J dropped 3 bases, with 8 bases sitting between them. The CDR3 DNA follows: TGTGCCAGCAGTTTAGACTCCGGCTACGAGCAGTACTTC. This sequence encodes CASSLDSGYEQYF.

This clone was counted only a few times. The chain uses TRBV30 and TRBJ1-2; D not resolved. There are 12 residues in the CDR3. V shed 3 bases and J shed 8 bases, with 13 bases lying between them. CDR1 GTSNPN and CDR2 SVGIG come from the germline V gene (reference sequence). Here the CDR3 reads CAWSSRVRGYTF. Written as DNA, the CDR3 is TGTGCCTGGAGCTCACGAGTGAGGGGCTACACCTTC.

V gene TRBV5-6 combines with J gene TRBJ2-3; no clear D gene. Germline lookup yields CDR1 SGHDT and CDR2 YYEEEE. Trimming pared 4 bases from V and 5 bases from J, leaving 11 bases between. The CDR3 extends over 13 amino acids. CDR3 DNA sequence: TGTGCCAGCAGCCCCTTAGTGGAAGATACGCAGTATTTT. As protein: CASSPLVEDTQYF.

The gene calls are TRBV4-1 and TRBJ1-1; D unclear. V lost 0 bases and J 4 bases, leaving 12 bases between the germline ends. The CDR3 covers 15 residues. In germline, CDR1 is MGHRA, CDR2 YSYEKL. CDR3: CASSQDLRAVTEAFF. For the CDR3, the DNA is TGCGCCAGCAGCCAAGATCTCCGGGCAGTCACTGAAGCTTTCTTT.

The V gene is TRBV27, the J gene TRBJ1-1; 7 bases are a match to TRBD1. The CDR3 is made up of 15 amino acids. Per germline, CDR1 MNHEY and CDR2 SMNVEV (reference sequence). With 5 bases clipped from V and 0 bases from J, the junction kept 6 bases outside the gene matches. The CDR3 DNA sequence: TGTGCCAGCAGTCGACAGGGTCGGATGAACACTGAAGCTTTCTTT. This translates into CASSRQGRMNTEAFF.

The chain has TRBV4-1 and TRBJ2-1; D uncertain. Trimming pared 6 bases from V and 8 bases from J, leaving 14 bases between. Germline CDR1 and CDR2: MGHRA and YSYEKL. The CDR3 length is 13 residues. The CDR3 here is CASRYPGNDEQFF. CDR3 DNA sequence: TGCGCCAGCAGGTATCCGGGTAACGATGAGCAGTTCTTC.